The clone carrying this T cell receptor beta chain has just one count. Its antigen is unknown. This record comes from a study of cytomegalovirus exposure and HLA in healthy donors. Study at large: The study placed 80% to 90% of its approximately 400 genotyped donors in the Caucasian-associated ancestry cluster. Findings of the study overall: Some highly shared sequence variants likely arose as a pipeline artifact.

PCR involved 60 Vbeta and 13 Jbeta primers. The method was immunoSEQ multiplex PCR; TCRdb's version includes in-frame clones alone and lacks a portion of them. The table includes approximately 160,000 clones, approximately 84% detected once. The CDR3 consists of 14 residues. The ends were cut back, 7 bases at V and 3 bases at J, with 15 bases in the middle. In germline, CDR1 is MGHDK, CDR2 SYGVNS. J is TRBJ1-1 and V is TRBV25-1; the D is unclear. The sequence derives from a boy younger than 10 in good health and CMV-seronegative. Sequences were obtained from PBMCs. In nucleotides, the CDR3 is TGTGCCAGCACTGACACCTCCGGGGACACTGAAGCTTTCTTT. It specifies CASTDTSGDTEAFF.